A selection of T cell receptor beta chains follows, all from one sample in a study of T cells in Graves' hyperthyroidism and ophthalmopathy. TCRdb analysed the multiplex PCR reads with MiXCR anew, one entry per CDR3 protein. The table shows hundreds of thousands of distinct CDR3 sequences, with about a fifth occurring only once. The specimen sequenced was blood. The receptors shown here come from a man aged 25-45 years with Graves' ophthalmopathy. Both conserved end residues are trimmed from each CDR3. The order of the fields is CDR3 length, J gene, V gene, CDR3 protein.

CDR3 length: 13
J gene: TRBJ1-5
V gene: TRBV6-1
CDR3 protein: ASSSRGYGNQPQH

CDR3 length: 13
J gene: TRBJ1-2
V gene: TRBV7-6
CDR3 protein: ASSPTLSLSGGYT

CDR3 length: 10
J gene: TRBJ1-1
V gene: TRBV5-1
CDR3 protein: ASSGTEPEAF

CDR3 length: 16
J gene: TRBJ2-1
V gene: TRBV3-1
CDR3 protein: ASSRNLGTSGTTNEQF

CDR3 length: 11
J gene: TRBJ2-7
V gene: TRBV28
CDR3 protein: ASRGVEGYEQY

CDR3 length: 13
J gene: TRBJ2-7
V gene: TRBV11-2
CDR3 protein: ASSLELAGEYEQY

CDR3 length: 12
J gene: TRBJ2-7
V gene: TRBV28
CDR3 protein: ASSSREKAYEQY

CDR3 length: 12
J gene: TRBJ2-5
V gene: TRBV28
CDR3 protein: ASSPRVEVQTQY

CDR3 length: 9
J gene: TRBJ1-1
V gene: TRBV28
CDR3 protein: ASSLFAEAF

CDR3 length: 10
J gene: TRBJ1-2
V gene: TRBV29-1
CDR3 protein: SVESRHHGYT

CDR3 length: 11
J gene: TRBJ1-6
V gene: TRBV27
CDR3 protein: ASSLRQFSPLH

CDR3 length: 12
J gene: TRBJ1-4
V gene: TRBV13
CDR3 protein: ASTLGRRGEKLF